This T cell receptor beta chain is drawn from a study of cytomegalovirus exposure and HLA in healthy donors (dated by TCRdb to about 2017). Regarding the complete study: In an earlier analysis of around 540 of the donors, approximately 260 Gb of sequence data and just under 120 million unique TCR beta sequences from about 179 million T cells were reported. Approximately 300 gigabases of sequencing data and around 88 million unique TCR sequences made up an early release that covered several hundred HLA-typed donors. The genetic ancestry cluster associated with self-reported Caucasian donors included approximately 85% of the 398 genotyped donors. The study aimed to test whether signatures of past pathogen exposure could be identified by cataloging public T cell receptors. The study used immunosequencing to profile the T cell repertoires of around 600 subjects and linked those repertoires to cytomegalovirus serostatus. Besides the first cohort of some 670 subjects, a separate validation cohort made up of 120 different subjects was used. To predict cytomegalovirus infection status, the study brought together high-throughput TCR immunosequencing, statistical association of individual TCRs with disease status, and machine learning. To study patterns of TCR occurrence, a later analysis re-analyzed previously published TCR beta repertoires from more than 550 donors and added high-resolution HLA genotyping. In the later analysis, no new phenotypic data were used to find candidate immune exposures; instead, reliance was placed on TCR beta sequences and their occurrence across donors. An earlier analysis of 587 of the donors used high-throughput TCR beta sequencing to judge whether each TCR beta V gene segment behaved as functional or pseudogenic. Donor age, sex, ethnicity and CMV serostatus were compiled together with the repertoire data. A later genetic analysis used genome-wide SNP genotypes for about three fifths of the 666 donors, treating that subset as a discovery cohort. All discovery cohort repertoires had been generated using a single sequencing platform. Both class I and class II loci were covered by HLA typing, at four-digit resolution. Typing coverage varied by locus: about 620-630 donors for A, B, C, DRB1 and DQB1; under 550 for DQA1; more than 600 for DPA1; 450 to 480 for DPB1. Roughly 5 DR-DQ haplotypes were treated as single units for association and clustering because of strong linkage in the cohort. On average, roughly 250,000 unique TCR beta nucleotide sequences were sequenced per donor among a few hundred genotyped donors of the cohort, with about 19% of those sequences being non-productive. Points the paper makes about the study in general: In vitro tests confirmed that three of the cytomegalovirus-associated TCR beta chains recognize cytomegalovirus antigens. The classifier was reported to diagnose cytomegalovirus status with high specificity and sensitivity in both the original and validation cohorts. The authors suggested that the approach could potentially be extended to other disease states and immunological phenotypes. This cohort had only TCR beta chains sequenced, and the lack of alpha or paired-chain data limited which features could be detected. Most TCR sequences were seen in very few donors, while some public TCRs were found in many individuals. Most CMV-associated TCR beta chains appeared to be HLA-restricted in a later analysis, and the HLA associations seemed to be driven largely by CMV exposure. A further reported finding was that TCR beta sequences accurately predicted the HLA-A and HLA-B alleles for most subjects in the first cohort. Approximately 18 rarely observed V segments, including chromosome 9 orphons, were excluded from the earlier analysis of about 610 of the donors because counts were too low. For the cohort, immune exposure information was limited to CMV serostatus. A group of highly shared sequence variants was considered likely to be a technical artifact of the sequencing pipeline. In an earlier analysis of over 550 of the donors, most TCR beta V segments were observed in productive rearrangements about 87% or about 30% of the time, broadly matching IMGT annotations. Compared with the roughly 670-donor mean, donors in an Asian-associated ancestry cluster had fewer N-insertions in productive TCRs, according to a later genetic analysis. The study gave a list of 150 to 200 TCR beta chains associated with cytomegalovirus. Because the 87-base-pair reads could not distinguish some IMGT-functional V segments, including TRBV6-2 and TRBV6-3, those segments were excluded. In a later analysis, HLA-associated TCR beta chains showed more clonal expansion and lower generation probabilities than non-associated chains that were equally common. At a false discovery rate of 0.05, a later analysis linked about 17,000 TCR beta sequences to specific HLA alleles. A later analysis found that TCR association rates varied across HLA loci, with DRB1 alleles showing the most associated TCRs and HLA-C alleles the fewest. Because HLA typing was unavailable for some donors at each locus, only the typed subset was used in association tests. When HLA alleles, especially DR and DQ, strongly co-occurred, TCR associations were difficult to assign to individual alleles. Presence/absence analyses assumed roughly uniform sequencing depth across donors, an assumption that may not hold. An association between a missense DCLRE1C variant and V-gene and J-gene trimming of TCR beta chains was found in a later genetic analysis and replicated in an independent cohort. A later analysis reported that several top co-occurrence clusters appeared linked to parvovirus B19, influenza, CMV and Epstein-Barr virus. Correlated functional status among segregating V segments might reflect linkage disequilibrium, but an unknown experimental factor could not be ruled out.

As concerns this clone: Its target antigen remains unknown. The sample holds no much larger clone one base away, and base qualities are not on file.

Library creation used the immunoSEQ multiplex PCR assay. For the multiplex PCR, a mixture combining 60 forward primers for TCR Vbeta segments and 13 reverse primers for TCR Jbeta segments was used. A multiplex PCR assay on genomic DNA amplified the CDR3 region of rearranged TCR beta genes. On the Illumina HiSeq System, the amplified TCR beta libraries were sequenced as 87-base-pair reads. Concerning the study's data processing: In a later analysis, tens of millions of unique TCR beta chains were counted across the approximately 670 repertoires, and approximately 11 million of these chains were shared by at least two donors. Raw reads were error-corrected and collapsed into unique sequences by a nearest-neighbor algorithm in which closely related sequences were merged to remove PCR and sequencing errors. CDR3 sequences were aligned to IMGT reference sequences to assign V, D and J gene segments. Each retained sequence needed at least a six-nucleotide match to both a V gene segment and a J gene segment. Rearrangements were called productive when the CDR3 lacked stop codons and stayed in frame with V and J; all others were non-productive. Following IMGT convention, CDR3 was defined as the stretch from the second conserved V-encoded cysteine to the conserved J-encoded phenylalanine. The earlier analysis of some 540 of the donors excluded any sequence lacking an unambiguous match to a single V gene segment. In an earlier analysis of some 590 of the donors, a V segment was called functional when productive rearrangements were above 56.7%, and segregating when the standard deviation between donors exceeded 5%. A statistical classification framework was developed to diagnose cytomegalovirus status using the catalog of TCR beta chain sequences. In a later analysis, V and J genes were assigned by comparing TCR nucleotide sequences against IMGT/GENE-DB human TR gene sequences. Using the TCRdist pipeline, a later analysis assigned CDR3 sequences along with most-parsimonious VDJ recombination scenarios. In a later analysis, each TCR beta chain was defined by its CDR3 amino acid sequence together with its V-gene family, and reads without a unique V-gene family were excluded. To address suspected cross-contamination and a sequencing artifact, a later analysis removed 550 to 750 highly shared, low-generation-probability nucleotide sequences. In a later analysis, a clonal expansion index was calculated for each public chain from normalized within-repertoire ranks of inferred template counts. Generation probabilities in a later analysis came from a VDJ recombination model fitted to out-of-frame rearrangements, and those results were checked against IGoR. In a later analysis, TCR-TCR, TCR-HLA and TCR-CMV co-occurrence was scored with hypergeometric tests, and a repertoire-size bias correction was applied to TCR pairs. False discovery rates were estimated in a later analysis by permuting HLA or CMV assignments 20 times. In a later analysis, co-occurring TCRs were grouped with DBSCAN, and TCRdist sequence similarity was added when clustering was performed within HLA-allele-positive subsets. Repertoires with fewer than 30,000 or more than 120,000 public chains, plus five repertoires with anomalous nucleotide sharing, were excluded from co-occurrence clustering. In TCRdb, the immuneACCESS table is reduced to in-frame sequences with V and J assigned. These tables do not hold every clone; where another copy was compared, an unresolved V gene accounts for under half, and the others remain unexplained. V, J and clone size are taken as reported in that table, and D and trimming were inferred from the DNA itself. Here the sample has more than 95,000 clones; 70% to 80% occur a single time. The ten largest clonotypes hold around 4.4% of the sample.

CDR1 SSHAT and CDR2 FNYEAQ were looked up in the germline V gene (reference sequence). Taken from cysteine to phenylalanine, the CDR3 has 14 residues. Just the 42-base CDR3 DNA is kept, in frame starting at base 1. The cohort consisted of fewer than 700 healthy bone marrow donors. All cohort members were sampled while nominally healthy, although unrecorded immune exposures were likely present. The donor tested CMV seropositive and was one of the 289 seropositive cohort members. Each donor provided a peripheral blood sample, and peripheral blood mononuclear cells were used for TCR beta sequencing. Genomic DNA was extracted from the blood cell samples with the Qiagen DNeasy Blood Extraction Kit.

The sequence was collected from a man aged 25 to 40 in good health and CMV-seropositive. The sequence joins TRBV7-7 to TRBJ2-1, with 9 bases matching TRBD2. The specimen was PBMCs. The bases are TGTGCTAGCGGCGTGGGACTAGCAAACAATGAGCAGTTCTTC. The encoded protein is CASGVGLANNEQFF.